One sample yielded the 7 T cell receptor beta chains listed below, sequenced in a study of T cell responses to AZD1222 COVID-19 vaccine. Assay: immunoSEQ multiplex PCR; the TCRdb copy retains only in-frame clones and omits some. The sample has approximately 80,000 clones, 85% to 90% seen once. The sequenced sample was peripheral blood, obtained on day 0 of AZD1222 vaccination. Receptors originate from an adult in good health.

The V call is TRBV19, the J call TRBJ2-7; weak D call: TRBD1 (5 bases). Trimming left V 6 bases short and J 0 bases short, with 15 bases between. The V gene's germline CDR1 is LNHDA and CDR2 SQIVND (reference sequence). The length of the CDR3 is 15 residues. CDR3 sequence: CASRTYADNSYEQYF. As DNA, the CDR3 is TGTGCCAGTAGGACGTATGCGGACAACTCCTACGAGCAGTACTTC.

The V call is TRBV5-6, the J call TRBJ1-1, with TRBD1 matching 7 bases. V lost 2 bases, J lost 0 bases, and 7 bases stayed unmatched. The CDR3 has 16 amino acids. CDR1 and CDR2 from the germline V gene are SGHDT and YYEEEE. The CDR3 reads CASSFRQGSLNTEAFF. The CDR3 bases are TGTGCCAGCAGCTTTAGACAGGGTTCTTTGAACACTGAAGCTTTCTTT.

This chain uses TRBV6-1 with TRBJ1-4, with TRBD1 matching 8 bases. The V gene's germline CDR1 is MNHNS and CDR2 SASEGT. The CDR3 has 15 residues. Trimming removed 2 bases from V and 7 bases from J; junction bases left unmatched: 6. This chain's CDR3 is CASSERTGSVEKLFF. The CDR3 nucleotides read TGTGCCAGCAGTGAACGGACAGGGTCGGTTGAAAAACTGTTTTTT.

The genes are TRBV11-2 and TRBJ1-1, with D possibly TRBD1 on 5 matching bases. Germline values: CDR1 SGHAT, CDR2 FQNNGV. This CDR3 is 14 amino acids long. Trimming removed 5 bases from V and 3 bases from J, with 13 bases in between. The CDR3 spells CASSPGRGDTEAFF. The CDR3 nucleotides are TGTGCCAGCAGCCCGGGACGAGGGGACACTGAAGCTTTCTTT.

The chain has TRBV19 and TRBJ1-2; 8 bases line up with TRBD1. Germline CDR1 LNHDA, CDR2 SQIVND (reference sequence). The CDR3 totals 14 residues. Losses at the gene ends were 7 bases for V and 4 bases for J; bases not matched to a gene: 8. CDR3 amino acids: CASTSDRESYGYTF. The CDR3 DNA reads TGTGCCAGTACCTCGGACAGGGAGTCCTATGGCTACACCTTC.

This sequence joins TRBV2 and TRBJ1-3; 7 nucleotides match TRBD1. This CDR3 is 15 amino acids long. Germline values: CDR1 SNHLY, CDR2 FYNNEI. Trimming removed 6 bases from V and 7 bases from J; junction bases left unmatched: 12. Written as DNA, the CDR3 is TGTGCCAGCAGCACAGACAGGGCAATTGGGAACACCATATATTTT. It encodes CASSTDRAIGNTIYF.

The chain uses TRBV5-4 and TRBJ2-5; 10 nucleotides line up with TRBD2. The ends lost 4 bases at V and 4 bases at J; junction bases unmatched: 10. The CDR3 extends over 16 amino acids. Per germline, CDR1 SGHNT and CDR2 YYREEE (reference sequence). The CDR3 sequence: CASSPEKRGGRETQYF. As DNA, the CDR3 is TGTGCCAGCAGCCCAGAGAAGCGGGGGGGCCGAGAGACCCAGTACTTC.